The sequence of this T cell receptor beta chain was determined in a study of radiation and T cells in renal cell carcinoma. Whole-study context: Nephrectomy followed 15 Gy stereotactic body radiation by 4 weeks.

Comments on this clone: Its antigen is currently unknown.

Time point reported: baseline pretreatment blood. Treatment reported: 15 Gy SBRT to primary tumor, nephrectomy 4 weeks later. Study results and limitations: No pretreatment tumor biopsies were available for baseline clonotypes.

Assay used: immunoSEQ multiplex PCR; TCRdb lists only in-frame clones, some missing. Here the sample spans some 150,000 clones, 70% to 90% being singletons. Sequencing was performed on blood, taken from a patient whose treatment included radiotherapy and nephrectomy. The receptor was derived from a woman aged 45 to 65 with renal cell carcinoma.

CDR3 nucleotide sequence: TGTGCCAGCAGTGCAACCTCGACAGGCCAAGAGACCCAGTACTTC. It specifies CASSATSTGQETQYF. The chain combines TRBV6-1 with TRBJ2-5; perhaps TRBD1 as D (6 bases). V was trimmed by 4 bases and J by 1 base, leaving 13 bases between them. The germline V gene encodes CDR1 MNHNS and CDR2 SASEGT. The CDR3 spans 15 residues.